This TCR beta chain originates from a study of post-analysis software for immune sequencing data. Study-wide results and limits: In patients, TRBV5-6, TRBV5-1 and TRBV20-1 belonged to five TRBV segments found more frequently than in controls.

Details on this clonotype: What it binds is unknown. A junction boundary mismatches the germline segment, possibly from a read error.

Prepared TCR beta cDNA libraries contained unique molecular identifiers. Each CDR3 protein gets one entry after TCRdb re-called the PCR reads with MiXCR. Here the sample spans roughly 700,000 distinct CDR3 sequences, 25% to 30% being singletons. The V gene's germline CDR1 is SGHRS and CDR2 YFSETQ. CDR3 length: 16 residues. Sequenced sample: blood. V gene TRBV5-1 combines with J gene TRBJ2-3; TRBD1 might be the D (5 bases). The sequence was obtained from a girl aged 10-17 years with multiple sclerosis. CDR3 region: CARSLAGHTSTDTQYF. The CDR3 DNA reads as TGCGCCCGCAGCTTGGCAGGGCACACGAGCACAGATACGCAGTATTTT.